This T cell receptor beta chain was sequenced during a study of regulatory T cells in long-lasting Graves disease. CDR3 length: 11 residues. Germline CDR1 is MNHEY and CDR2 is SVGEGT. V was trimmed by 6 bases and J by 6 bases, leaving 7 bases between them. According to the study, TCR beta libraries were built with iRepertoire HTBI primers and CDR3-region Arm-PCR. TCRdb fed the multiplex PCR reads into MiXCR, producing one record per CDR3 protein. Found here are 390,000 or so distinct CDR3 sequences, 12% of them singletons; the top ten hold 15% to 20%. This clonotype has ten or more counts. The time point denotes: newly diagnosed GD, antithyroid drugs for less than 3 months. Following extraction of RNA from PBMCs, that RNA was used to make the TCR library. This sample also belongs to another study, concerning T cells in Graves' hyperthyroidism and ophthalmopathy.

Sequences were derived from peripheral blood mononuclear cells (PBMCs), sampled at new diagnosis, from a patient treated with antithyroid drugs. V usage is TRBV6-2 or TRBV6-3 and J usage is TRBJ2-3; D unresolved. This receptor was identified in a woman younger than 30 with Graves disease. The CDR3 is CASSQTDTQYF. As DNA, the CDR3 is TGTGCCAGCAGCCAGACGGATACGCAGTATTTT.